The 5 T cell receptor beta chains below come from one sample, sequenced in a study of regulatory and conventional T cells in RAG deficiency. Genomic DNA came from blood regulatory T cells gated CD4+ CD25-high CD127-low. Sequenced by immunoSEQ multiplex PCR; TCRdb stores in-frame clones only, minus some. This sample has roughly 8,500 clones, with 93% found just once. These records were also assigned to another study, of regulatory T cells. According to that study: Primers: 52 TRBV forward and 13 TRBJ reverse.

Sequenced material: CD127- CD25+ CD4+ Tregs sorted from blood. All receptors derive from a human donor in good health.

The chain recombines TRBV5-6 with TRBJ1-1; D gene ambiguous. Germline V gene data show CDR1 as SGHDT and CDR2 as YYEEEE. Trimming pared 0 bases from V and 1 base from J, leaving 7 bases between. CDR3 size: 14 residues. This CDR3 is CASSLGGGNTEAFF. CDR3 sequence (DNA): TGTGCCAGCAGCTTGGGGGGAGGGAACACTGAAGCTTTCTTT.

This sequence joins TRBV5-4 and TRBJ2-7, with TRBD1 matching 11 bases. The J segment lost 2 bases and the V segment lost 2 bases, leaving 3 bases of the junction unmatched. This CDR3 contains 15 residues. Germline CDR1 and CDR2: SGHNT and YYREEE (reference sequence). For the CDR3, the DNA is TGTGCCAGCAGCTTCCGGGACAGGGGGACCTACGAGCAGTACTTC. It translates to CASSFRDRGTYEQYF. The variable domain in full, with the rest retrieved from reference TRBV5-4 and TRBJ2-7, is ETGVTQSPTHLIKTRGQQVTLRCSSQSGHNTVSWYQQALGQGPQFIFQYYREEENGRGNFPPRFSGLQFPNYSSELNVNALELDDSALYLCASSFRDRGTYEQYFGPGTRLTVT.

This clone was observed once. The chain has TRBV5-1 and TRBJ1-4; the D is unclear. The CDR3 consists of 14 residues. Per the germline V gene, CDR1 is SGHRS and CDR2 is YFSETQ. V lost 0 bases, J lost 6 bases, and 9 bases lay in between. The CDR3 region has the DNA TGCGCCAGCAGCTTGGCTCGTCCGGATGAAAAACTGTTTTTT. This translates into CASSLARPDEKLFF.

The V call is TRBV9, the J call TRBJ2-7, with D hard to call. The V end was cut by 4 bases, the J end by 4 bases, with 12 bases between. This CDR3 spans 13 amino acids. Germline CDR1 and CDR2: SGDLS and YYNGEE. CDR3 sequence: CASSTRPWYEQYF. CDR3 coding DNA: TGTGCCAGCAGCACTCGCCCGTGGTACGAGCAGTACTTC.

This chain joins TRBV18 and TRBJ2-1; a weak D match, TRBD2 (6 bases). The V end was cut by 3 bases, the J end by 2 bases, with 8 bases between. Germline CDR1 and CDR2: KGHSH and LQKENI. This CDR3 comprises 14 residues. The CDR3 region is CASSPTSPYNEQFF. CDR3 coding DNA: TGTGCCAGCTCACCCACTAGCCCCTACAATGAGCAGTTCTTC.